This T cell receptor beta chain comes out of a study of PD-L1 blockade in urothelial cancer. Generated by immunoSEQ multiplex PCR, the TCRdb table keeps only in-frame clones and is missing some. The sample records tens of thousands of clones, around 90% being singletons. Enrolled patients showed locally advanced or metastatic urothelial carcinoma. In its sample, this clone was seen a few times. Trimming removed 1 base at V and 1 base at J, with 11 bases between. Germline V gene sequence: CDR1 SGHRS, CDR2 YFSETQ. The CDR3 runs 15 residues. V is TRBV5-1 and J is TRBJ1-1; D is possibly TRBD1 (5 bases). The starting material was PBMCs, obtained around atezolizumab (anti-PD-L1) treatment. This receptor was identified in a woman between 65 and 79 years old with urothelial cancer. The CDR3 sequence: CASSLTGPANTEAFF. The CDR3 region has the DNA TGCGCCAGCAGCTTGACAGGACCAGCGAACACTGAAGCTTTCTTT.